The present TCR beta chain was sequenced within a study of molecular identifiers for immune sequencing clone quantification. Study as a whole: In replicates, RNA taken from roughly 18,000 or 92,000 naive CD8 cells was divided five ways, and four portions underwent sequencing. General study results and limits: Even with 990,000 or so naive cells present, spiked Jurkat TCR RNA from one cell was reportedly detectable. With a barcode shared among identical TCR molecules, highly expanded clone sizes could be underestimated.

Regarding this clonotype: Its antigen is unidentified.

Germline lookup yields CDR1 MRHNA and CDR2 SNTAGT. V lost 6 bases to trimming and J lost 6 bases; unmatched junction nucleotides: 4. The CDR3 length is 14 residues. Bulk TCR libraries used previously described methods and listed TCR primers. Each CDR3 protein gets one entry after TCRdb re-called the PCR reads with MiXCR. The sample shows about half a million distinct CDR3 sequences, about 22% of them seen only once. This TCR was sampled from a human donor in good health. Some libraries in this study had Jurkat cell RNA spiked in. The rearrangement links TRBV6-4 to TRBJ2-4; 11 nucleotides line up with TRBD1. The sequenced sample was naive CD8+ T cells from blood, with Jurkat cell RNA spiked in. Subset meaning: FACS-sorted CD8+CD4-CCR7+CD45RA+ naive T cells. As DNA, the CDR3 is TGTGCCAGCAGCCCCGGGACAGGGGGAAACATTCAGTACTTC. Its translation: CASSPGTGGNIQYF.